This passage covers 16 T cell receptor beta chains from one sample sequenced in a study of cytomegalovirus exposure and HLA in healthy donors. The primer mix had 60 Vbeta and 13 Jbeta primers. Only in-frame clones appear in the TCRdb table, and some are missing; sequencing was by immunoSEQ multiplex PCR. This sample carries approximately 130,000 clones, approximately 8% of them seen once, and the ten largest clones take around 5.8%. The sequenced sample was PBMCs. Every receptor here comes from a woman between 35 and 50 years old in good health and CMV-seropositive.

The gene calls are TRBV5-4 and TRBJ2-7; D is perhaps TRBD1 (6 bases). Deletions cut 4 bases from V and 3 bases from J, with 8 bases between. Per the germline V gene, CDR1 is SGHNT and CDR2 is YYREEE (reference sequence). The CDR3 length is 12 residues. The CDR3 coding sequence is TGTGCCAGCAGCGCGGACAGCTACGAGCAGTACTTC. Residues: CASSADSYEQYF.

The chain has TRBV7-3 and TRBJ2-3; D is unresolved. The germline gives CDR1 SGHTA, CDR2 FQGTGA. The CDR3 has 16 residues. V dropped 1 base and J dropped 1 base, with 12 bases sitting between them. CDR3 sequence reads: CASSLSRNAGTDTQYF. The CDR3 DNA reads TGTGCCAGCAGCTTAAGCAGGAACGCTGGCACAGATACGCAGTATTTT.

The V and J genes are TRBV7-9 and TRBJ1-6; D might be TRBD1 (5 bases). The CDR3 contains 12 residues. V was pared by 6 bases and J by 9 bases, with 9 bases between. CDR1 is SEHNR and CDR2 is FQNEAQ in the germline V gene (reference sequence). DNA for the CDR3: TGTGCCAGCAGTCGACAGACTTCACCCCTCCACTTT. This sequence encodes CASSRQTSPLHF. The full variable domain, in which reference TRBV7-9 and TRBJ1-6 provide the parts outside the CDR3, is DTGVSQNPRHKITKRGQNVTFRCDPISEHNRLYWYRQTLGQGPEFLTYFQNEAQLEKSRLLSDRFSAERPKGSFSTLEIQRTEQGDSAMYLCASSRQTSPLHFGNGTRLTVT.

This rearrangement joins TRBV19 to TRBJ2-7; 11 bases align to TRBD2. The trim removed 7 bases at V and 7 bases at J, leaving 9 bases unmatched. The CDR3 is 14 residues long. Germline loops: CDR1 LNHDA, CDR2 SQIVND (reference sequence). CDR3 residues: CASIAGGALGEQYF. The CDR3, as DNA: TGTGCCAGTATAGCGGGGGGGGCACTAGGGGAGCAGTACTTC. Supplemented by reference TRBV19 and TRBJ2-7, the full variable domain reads DGGITQSPKYLFRKEGQNVTLSCEQNLNHDAMYWYRQDPGQGLRLIYYSQIVNDFQKGDIAEGYSVSREKKESFPLTVTSAQKNPTAFYLCASIAGGALGEQYFGPGTRLTVT.

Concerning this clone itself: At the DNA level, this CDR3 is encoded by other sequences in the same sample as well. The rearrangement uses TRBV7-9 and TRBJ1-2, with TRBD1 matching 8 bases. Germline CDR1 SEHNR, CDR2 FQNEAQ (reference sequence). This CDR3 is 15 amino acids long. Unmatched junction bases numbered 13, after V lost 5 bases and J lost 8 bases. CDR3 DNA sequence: TGTGCCAGCAGCCCCTACCGAGACAGGGGATCCGGCTACACCTTC. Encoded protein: CASSPYRDRGSGYTF.

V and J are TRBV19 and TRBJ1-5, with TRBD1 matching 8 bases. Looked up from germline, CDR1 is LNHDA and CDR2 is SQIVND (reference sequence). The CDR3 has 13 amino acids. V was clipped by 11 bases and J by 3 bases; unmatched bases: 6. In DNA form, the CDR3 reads TGTGCCTCCGCAGGGGGCAACAATCAGCCCCAGCATTTT. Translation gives CASAGGNNQPQHF.

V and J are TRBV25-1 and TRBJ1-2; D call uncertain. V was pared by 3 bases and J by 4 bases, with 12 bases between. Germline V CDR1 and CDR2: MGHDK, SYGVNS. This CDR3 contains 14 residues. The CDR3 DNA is TGTGCCAGCAGTGAGGGCGTGCGGGCCTATGGCTACACCTTC. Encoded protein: CASSEGVRAYGYTF.

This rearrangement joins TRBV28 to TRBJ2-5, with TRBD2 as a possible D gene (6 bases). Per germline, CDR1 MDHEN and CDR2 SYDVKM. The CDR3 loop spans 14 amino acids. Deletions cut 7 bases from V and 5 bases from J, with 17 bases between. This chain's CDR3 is CASTTMGLAETQYF. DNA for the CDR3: TGTGCCAGCACCACGATGGGGCTAGCGGAGACCCAGTACTTC.

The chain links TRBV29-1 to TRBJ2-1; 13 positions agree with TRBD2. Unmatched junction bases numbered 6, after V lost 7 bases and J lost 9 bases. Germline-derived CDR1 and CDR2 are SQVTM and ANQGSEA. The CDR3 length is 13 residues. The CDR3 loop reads CSATSGGAGEQFF. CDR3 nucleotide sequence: TGCAGCGCTACTAGCGGGGGGGCAGGTGAGCAGTTCTTC.

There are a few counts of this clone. The CDR3 sequence: CAISDGQVHEQYF. The CDR3 region has the DNA TGTGCCATCAGTGACGGACAGGTCCACGAGCAGTACTTC. The chain recombines TRBV10-3 with TRBJ2-7, with 7 bases matching TRBD1. Germline V gives CDR1 ENHRY, CDR2 SYGVKD. The V segment lost 3 bases and the J segment 5 bases; nucleotides outside the gene matches: 4. CDR3 length equals 13 residues.

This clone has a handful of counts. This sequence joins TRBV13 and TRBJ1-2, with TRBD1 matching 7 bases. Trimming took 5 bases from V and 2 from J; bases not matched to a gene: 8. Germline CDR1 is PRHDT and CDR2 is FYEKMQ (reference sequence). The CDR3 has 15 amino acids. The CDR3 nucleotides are TGTGCCAGCAGCGCACGACAGGGCTTCAACTATGGCTACACCTTC. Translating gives CASSARQGFNYGYTF.

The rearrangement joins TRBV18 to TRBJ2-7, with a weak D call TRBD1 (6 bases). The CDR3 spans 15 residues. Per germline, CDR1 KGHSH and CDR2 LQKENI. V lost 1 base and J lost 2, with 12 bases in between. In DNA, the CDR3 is TGTGCCAGCTCACCACGCGCCGGACAGACCTACGAGCAGTACTTC. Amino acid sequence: CASSPRAGQTYEQYF.

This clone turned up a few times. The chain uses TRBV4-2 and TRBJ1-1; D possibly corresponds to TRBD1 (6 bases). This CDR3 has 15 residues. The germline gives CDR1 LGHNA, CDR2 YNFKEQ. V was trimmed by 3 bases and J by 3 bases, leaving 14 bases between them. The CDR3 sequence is CASSHEARGYTEAFF. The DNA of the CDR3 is TGTGCCAGCAGCCACGAGGCGAGGGGGTACACTGAAGCTTTCTTT.

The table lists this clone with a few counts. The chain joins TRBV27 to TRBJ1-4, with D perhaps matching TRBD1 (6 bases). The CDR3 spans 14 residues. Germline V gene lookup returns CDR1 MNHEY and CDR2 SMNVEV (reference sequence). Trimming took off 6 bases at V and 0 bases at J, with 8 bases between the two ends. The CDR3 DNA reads TGTGCCAGCAGGGCAGGGGCAACTAATGAAAAACTGTTTTTT. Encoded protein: CASRAGATNEKLFF.

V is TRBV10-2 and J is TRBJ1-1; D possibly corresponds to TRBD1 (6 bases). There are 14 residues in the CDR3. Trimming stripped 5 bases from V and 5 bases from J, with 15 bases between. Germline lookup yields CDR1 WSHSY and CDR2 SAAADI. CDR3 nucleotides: TGCGCCAGCAGTCCTCACCAGGGGTTGACTGAAGCTTTCTTT. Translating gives CASSPHQGLTEAFF.

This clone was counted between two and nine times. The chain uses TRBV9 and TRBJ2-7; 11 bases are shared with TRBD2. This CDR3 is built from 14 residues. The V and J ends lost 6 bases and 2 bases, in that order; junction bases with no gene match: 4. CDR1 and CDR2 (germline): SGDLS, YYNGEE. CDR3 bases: TGTGCCAGCACCCCGGGACTAGCGGCCTACGAGCAGTACTTC. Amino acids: CASTPGLAAYEQYF.